The T cell receptor (beta chain) described here comes from a study of cytomegalovirus exposure and HLA in healthy donors. Study-level points and caveats: A later analysis associated 16,000 or so TCR beta sequences with HLA alleles at a 0.05 false discovery rate. Analysis was carried out at a later point, and it linked a missense DCLRE1C variant to TCR beta V- and J-gene trimming. Later examination showed HLA-associated TCR beta chains had greater clonal expansion than equally common others. A later analysis found most CMV-associated TCR beta chains apparently HLA-restricted.

Only a few counts were recorded for this clone. Its antigen is undetermined. This PCR relied on a set of 60 Vbeta primers and 13 Jbeta primers. The assay was immunoSEQ multiplex PCR, and TCRdb's table has in-frame clones only and misses some. The sample has 150,000 to 200,000 clones, approximately 71% seen once. Trimming removed 1 base at V and 9 bases at J, with 19 bases between. Germline lookup yields CDR1 SGHDT and CDR2 YYEEEE. This CDR3 is 16 amino acids long. V and J are TRBV5-6 and TRBJ2-2; possible D gene TRBD1, 6 bases. Input material: PBMCs. The receptor was derived from a girl aged 5 to 17 in good health and CMV-seronegative. The CDR3 sequence is CASSLTGTSWGRELFF. The CDR3 bases are TGTGCCAGCAGCTTGACCGGGACAAGTTGGGGTCGGGAGCTGTTTTTT.